One and the same sample provided the 29 T cell receptor beta chains below, sequenced in a study of regulatory T cells in long-lasting Graves disease. Combining iRepertoire HTBI primers with Arm-PCR of CDR3 regions, the authors built TCR beta libraries. Via MiXCR, TCRdb re-called the multiplex PCR reads, giving one row per CDR3 protein. The sample lists hundreds of thousands of distinct CDR3 sequences; roughly a fifth were seen once. Time point denoted: persistent/refractory GD, antithyroid drugs over 5 years with positive TRAb. After RNA was extracted from PBMCs, the TCR library was made from it. Material: peripheral blood mononuclear cells (PBMCs), obtained when the disease was refractory, from a patient treated with antithyroid drugs. Every receptor here comes from a female donor with Graves disease.

This clonotype came up many times. This sequence joins TRBV30 and TRBJ1-2; no firm D call. V dropped 4 bases and J dropped 4 bases, with 7 bases sitting between them. The CDR3 is made up of 11 amino acids. Germline assignment: CDR1 GTSNPN and CDR2 SVGIG (reference sequence). CDR3 in DNA: TGTGCCTGGACTTCCAGCTATGGCTACACCTTC. It yields the protein CAWTSSYGYTF.

This clonotype was detected ten times or more. The CDR3 sequence is CASSFRASGSMAKNIQYF. CDR3 sequence (DNA): TGTGCCAGCAGTTTTAGGGCTAGCGGGAGTATGGCCAAAAACATTCAGTACTTC. The chain couples TRBV28 to TRBJ2-4, with TRBD2 matching 10 bases. Germline CDR1 MDHEN, CDR2 SYDVKM. CDR3 size: 18 residues. V shed 3 bases, J shed 1 base, and the junction held 9 bases outside the gene matches.

This clonotype was seen only a few times. The rearrangement uses TRBV29-1 and TRBJ2-6, with TRBD2 as a possible D gene (5 bases). This CDR3 region has 12 residues. CDR1 SQVTM and CDR2 ANQGSEA come from the germline V gene. The germline V and J ends were trimmed by 5 bases and 3 bases, with 5 bases remaining between them. The CDR3, as DNA: TGCAGCGTTCGGGATGGGGCCAACGTCCTGACTTTC. Translated, it gives CSVRDGANVLTF.

The chain employs TRBV12-3 or TRBV12-4 and TRBJ2-1, with D perhaps TRBD2 (5 bases). The V end lost 5 bases, the J end lost 0 bases, and 14 bases lay between the germline ends. The CDR3 has 16 amino acids. The chain's CDR3 is CASSQWEWSSYNEQFF. The CDR3 DNA follows: TGTGCCAGCAGTCAGTGGGAGTGGAGCTCCTACAATGAGCAGTTCTTC.

A few counts support this clonotype. The chain links TRBV6-4 to TRBJ2-2, with D uncertain. This CDR3 region has 14 residues. V lost 0 bases and J 3 bases, leaving 5 bases between the germline ends. Germline CDR1 reads MRHNA; CDR2 reads SNTAGT. The CDR3 DNA is TGTGCCAGCAGTGACTCGAGCGACACCGGGGAGCTGTTTTTT. Its protein is CASSDSSDTGELFF.

In its sample, this clonotype was seen a few times. The chain couples TRBV3-1 to TRBJ2-7; tentatively, D is TRBD2 (6 bases). CDR3 length equals 14 residues. V was shortened by 4 bases and J by 5 bases, with 15 bases between the two germline ends. Germline CDR1 and CDR2: LGHDT and YNNKEL (reference sequence). CDR3 protein: CASSPAIGEDEQYF. CDR3 coding DNA: TGTGCCAGCAGCCCGGCTATTGGGGAGGACGAGCAGTACTTC.

This clonotype was detected ten times or more. The gene calls are TRBV11-1 and TRBJ2-5; TRBD2 matches 7 bases. CDR1 SGHAT and CDR2 FQDESV come from the germline V gene (reference sequence). V shed 5 bases and J 9 bases; nucleotides not matched to a gene: 15. CDR3 length equals 15 residues. CDR3 nucleotides: TGTGCCAGCAGCGTCCGCTCCACAGCCCGGGGGGCCCAGTACTTC. Its translation is CASSVRSTARGAQYF.

This clonotype was recorded many times. The chain combines TRBV27 with TRBJ1-5; D might be TRBD1 (6 bases). Germline lookup yields CDR1 MNHEY and CDR2 SMNVEV (reference sequence). Trimming cost V 6 bases and J 7 bases, with 16 bases left between them. The CDR3 extends over 14 amino acids. CDR3 protein: CASSPNRAKQPQHF. Here the CDR3 DNA reads TGTGCCAGCAGCCCAAACAGGGCCAAGCAGCCCCAGCATTTT.

This clonotype was counted ten times or more. The gene calls are TRBV12-3 or TRBV12-4 and TRBJ2-7, with D possibly being TRBD1 or TRBD2 (5 bases each). CDR3 size: 16 residues. Trimming shortened V by 6 bases and J by 0 bases, and 18 bases separated the two germline ends. The CDR3 region has the DNA TGTGCCAGCAGGCGTTCGGGACCCTTAAGCTCCTACGAGCAGTACTTC. Amino acids: CASRRSGPLSSYEQYF.

In its sample, this clonotype was seen once. A single base separates this from a much larger clone, so it may be a read error. The V gene is TRBV2, the J gene TRBJ2-2, with 9 bases matching TRBD1. There are 15 residues in the CDR3. Germline CDR1 and CDR2: SNHLY and FYNNEI. The ends lost 5 bases at V and 4 bases at J; junction bases unmatched: 5. The CDR3 nucleotides read TGTGCCAGCAGTCCCGGGACAGGGACCACCGGGGAGCTGTTTTTT. Its protein is CASSPGTGTTGELFF.

The chain combines TRBV18 with TRBJ2-6, with a possible D match to TRBD2 (6 bases). Germline CDR1 reads KGHSH; CDR2 reads LQKENI. This CDR3 is 18 amino acids long. V was trimmed by 1 base and J by 0 bases, leaving 13 bases between them. In DNA, the CDR3 is TGTGCCAGCTCACCACGGATGACGACTAGCTCTGGGGCCAACGTCCTGACTTTC. Encoded protein: CASSPRMTTSSGANVLTF.

This clonotype was seen only a few times. This chain connects TRBV3-1 to TRBJ1-1; no firm D call. CDR3 length: 16 residues. With 0 bases removed from V and 1 base from J, the gap between germline ends came to 12 bases. Germline CDR1 and CDR2: LGHDT and YNNKEL (reference sequence). The CDR3 DNA follows: TGTGCCAGCAGCCAAGATAGAGGGAAGGGGAACACTGAAGCTTTCTTT. Amino acids: CASSQDRGKGNTEAFF.

The chain employs TRBV7-2 and TRBJ2-7, with 7 bases identical to TRBD2. There are 13 residues in the CDR3. The trim removed 5 bases at V and 2 bases at J, leaving 3 bases unmatched. Per the germline V gene, CDR1 is SGHTA and CDR2 is FQGNSA. CDR3 sequence (DNA): TGTGCCAGCAGCCGGGAGGTTACCTACGAGCAGTACTTC. It encodes CASSREVTYEQYF.

This chain links TRBV5-6 with TRBJ1-1; tentatively, D is TRBD1 (6 bases). The V end was cut by 3 bases, the J end by 8 bases, with 20 bases between. This CDR3 comprises 15 residues. CDR1 is SGHDT, CDR2 YYEEEE, per germline. The CDR3 nucleotides read TGTGCCAGCAGCTGGGGGGGGCAGGGGCCTGCAGAAGCTTTCTTT. This codes for CASSWGGQGPAEAFF.

V usage is TRBV27 and J usage is TRBJ1-5; D is perhaps TRBD1 (5 bases). In germline, CDR1 is MNHEY, CDR2 SMNVEV (reference sequence). The V end lost 6 bases, the J end lost 6 bases, and 15 bases lay between the germline ends. The CDR3 extends over 14 amino acids. The CDR3 sequence: CASRELLGAQPQHF. DNA for the CDR3: TGTGCCAGCAGGGAACTCCTTGGGGCTCAGCCCCAGCATTTT.

This rearrangement joins TRBV5-1 to TRBJ2-1, with 9 bases that match TRBD2. The trim removed 0 bases at V and 4 bases at J, leaving 5 bases unmatched. Germline CDR1 SGHRS, CDR2 YFSETQ. The CDR3 is 16 amino acids. The CDR3 DNA reads as TGCGCCAGCAGCTTGGGTACTAGCGGGTTTTACAATGAGCAGTTCTTC. This codes for CASSLGTSGFYNEQFF.

This clonotype was seen a few times. This chain uses TRBV20-1 with TRBJ2-7; 9 nucleotides match TRBD1. CDR3 length equals 13 residues. Germline CDR1 and CDR2: DFQATT and SNEGSKA (reference sequence). V trimming: 6 bases; J trimming: 0 bases; junction bases outside the gene matches: 3. CDR3 coding DNA: TGCAGTGCGCCGACAGGGGGCTCCTACGAGCAGTACTTC. As protein: CSAPTGGSYEQYF.

This clonotype was seen repeatedly, ten times or more. This chain uses TRBV29-1 with TRBJ2-5, with D perhaps TRBD1 (5 bases). Germline-derived CDR1 and CDR2 are SQVTM and ANQGSEA. The CDR3 is 13 residues long. Trimming removed 3 bases from V and 5 bases from J, with 13 bases in between. This CDR3 is CSVDGIGAETQYF. The CDR3, as DNA: TGCAGCGTTGATGGGATAGGGGCGGAGACCCAGTACTTC.

This clonotype was seen ten or more times. The chain links TRBV28 to TRBJ2-2; 10 nucleotides match TRBD2. The CDR3 runs to 15 residues. Unmatched junction bases numbered 1, after V lost 5 bases and J lost 1 base. The germline V gene encodes CDR1 MDHEN and CDR2 SYDVKM. The CDR3 DNA is TGTGCCAGCAGTGGACTAGCGGTGAACACCGGGGAGCTGTTTTTT. Translated: CASSGLAVNTGELFF. The full variable domain, with the rest looked up from reference TRBV28 and TRBJ2-2, is DVKVTQSSRYLVKRTGEKVFLECVQDMDHENMFWYRQDPGLGLRLIYFSYDVKMKEKGDIPEGYSVSREKKERFSLILESASTNQTSMYLCASSGLAVNTGELFFGEGSRLTVL.

The chain uses TRBV20-1 and TRBJ2-1; tentatively, D is TRBD2 (5 bases). The germline gives CDR1 DFQATT, CDR2 SNEGSKA (reference sequence). Trimming took off 6 bases at V and 7 bases at J, with 28 bases between the two ends. The CDR3 spans 17 residues. As DNA, the CDR3 is TGCAGTGCCCTACGCGGGTGGGGAGCGAAGGTTAGGAATGAGCAGTTCTTC. Its protein is CSALRGWGAKVRNEQFF.

The chain joins TRBV30 to TRBJ2-7; TRBD2 might be the D (5 bases). Deletions cut 3 bases from V and 2 bases from J, with 8 bases between. Germline lookup yields CDR1 GTSNPN and CDR2 SVGIG (reference sequence). The CDR3 runs 12 residues. The CDR3 DNA sequence: TGTGCCTGGAGAGAGGGAACCTACGAGCAGTACTTC. It encodes CAWREGTYEQYF.

There are many counts of this clonotype. The V call is TRBV25-1, the J call TRBJ1-5; tentative D call: TRBD1 (5 bases). There are 13 residues in the CDR3. The V and J ends lost 2 bases and 5 bases respectively, with 7 bases between them. Looked up from germline, CDR1 is MGHDK and CDR2 is SYGVNS. The CDR3, as DNA: TGTGCCAGCAGTGAACAGGGCCATCAGCCCCAGCATTTT. It codes for CASSEQGHQPQHF.

V gene TRBV5-8 combines with J gene TRBJ2-5; D possibly corresponds to TRBD2 (6 bases). The CDR3 extends over 16 amino acids. Germline V gives CDR1 SGHTS, CDR2 YDEGEE. V was pared by 6 bases and J by 2 bases, with 20 bases between. CDR3 in amino acids: CASNWDFRKGQETQYF. DNA of the CDR3: TGTGCCAGCAATTGGGACTTCAGGAAGGGGCAAGAGACCCAGTACTTC.

In this sample, this clonotype turned up a few times. The CDR3: CSAFTSGAYEQYF. As DNA, the CDR3 is TGCAGTGCGTTTACTAGCGGGGCCTACGAGCAGTACTTC. The rearrangement links TRBV20-1 to TRBJ2-7; 10 bases are shared with TRBD2. The J segment lost 2 bases and the V segment lost 6 bases, leaving 4 bases of the junction unmatched. Germline loops: CDR1 DFQATT, CDR2 SNEGSKA (reference sequence). This CDR3 spans 13 amino acids.

This clonotype was seen a handful of times. The J gene is TRBJ2-2, the V gene TRBV24-1; 12 nucleotides agree with TRBD1. Trimming took 3 bases from V and 3 from J; bases not matched to a gene: 7. Germline CDR1 is KGHDR and CDR2 is SFDVKD. This CDR3 is built from 18 residues. The CDR3 bases are TGTGCCACCAGTGATGCCGGGACAGGGGGCGCTTACACCGGGGAGCTGTTTTTT. Translation gives CATSDAGTGGAYTGELFF.

On this clonotype itself: Germline is not matched at one junction end, which may reflect a read error. This rearrangement joins TRBV6-9 to TRBJ2-5; D is possibly TRBD2 (5 bases). CDR1 and CDR2 from the germline V gene are MNHGY and SVAAGI. The CDR3 extends over 14 amino acids. Here the CDR3 DNA reads TGTACCAGCAGTTCCCCGGCCGGAGGAGAGACCCAGTACTTC. Protein: CTSSSPAGGETQYF.

This clonotype was observed a few times. The rearrangement uses TRBV30 and TRBJ1-5, with TRBD1 identical over 9 bases. The CDR3 runs to 14 residues. Germline CDR1 and CDR2: GTSNPN and SVGIG (reference sequence). V was clipped by 2 bases and J by 7 bases; unmatched bases: 6. CDR3 DNA sequence: TGTGCCTGGAGTAACGGACAGGGGCTCCAGCCCCAGCATTTT. Translated: CAWSNGQGLQPQHF.

This clonotype showed up just a few times. The gene calls are TRBV15 and TRBJ2-7; D remains ambiguous. Trimming shortened V by 1 base and J by 2 bases, and 9 bases separated the two germline ends. The germline CDR1 and CDR2 sequences are LNHNV and YYDKDF (reference sequence). This CDR3 has 14 amino acids. Here the CDR3 reads CATSRGSYAYEQYF. In DNA, the CDR3 is TGTGCCACCAGCAGAGGCTCCTACGCCTACGAGCAGTACTTC.

This clonotype was counted at least ten times. The chain has TRBV27 and TRBJ2-5, with 7 nucleotides matching TRBD1. CDR1 MNHEY and CDR2 SMNVEV come from the germline V gene (reference sequence). This CDR3 comprises 15 residues. Trimming at V came to 4 bases and at J to 2 bases, leaving 7 bases not matched to a gene. The CDR3 nucleotides read TGTGCCAGCAGTTCCGCCGGGACAGCACAAGAGACCCAGTACTTC. This codes for CASSSAGTAQETQYF.